The rows below give T cell receptor beta chains drawn from one sample of a study of control samples from healthy donors and cancer patients. Data came from immunoSEQ multiplex PCR; TCRdb stores just in-frame clones and leaves some out. This sample has just under 80,000 clones, with 70% to 90% found just once. Sequencing used PBMCs. All receptors derive from a woman between 55 and 75 years old with head and neck cancer. Both conserved end residues are part of each CDR3. A D gene is named only where the DNA matches it firmly. Clone sizes are given selectively: once, few, many, or a class where the clone is expanded.

D	V	J	size	CDR3	DNA
TRBD2	TRBV24-1	TRBJ2-1	NA	CATSDPWTSNEQFF	TGTGCCACCAGTGATCCGTGGACTAGCAATGAGCAGTTCTTC
NA	TRBV28	TRBJ2-5	once	CASSLGSGTVQETQYF	TGTGCCAGCAGTTTAGGGAGCGGGACAGTCCAAGAGACCCAGTACTTC
NA	TRBV7-2	TRBJ2-5	NA	CASSLAAGNRETQYF	TGTGCCAGCAGCTTAGCAGCAGGGAATAGGGAGACCCAGTACTTC
NA	TRBV30	TRBJ1-4	once	CAWSVLSEKLFF	TGTGCCTGGAGTGTCCTGAGTGAAAAACTGTTTTTT
NA	TRBV19	TRBJ2-6	NA	CASSLRAGTSSGANVLTF	TGTGCCAGTAGTCTCAGGGCGGGAACTTCCTCTGGGGCCAACGTCCTGACTTTC
TRBD2	TRBV29-1	TRBJ2-1	NA	CSVVTSGRSNEQFF	TGCAGCGTTGTGACTAGCGGGAGGAGCAATGAGCAGTTCTTC
NA	TRBV28	TRBJ1-6	few	CASSLGSFRMSPLHF	TGTGCCAGCAGTTTAGGCAGTTTCCGTATGTCACCCCTCCACTTT
NA	TRBV12-5	TRBJ2-7	NA	CASGLVLSYEQYF	TGTGCTAGTGGTTTGGTACTGAGCTACGAGCAGTACTTC
TRBD1	TRBV4-1	TRBJ1-5	few	CASSRSAARGPQPQHF	TGCGCCAGCAGCCGTTCGGCGGCCAGGGGGCCTCAGCCCCAGCATTTT
NA	TRBV7-2	TRBJ2-2	NA	CASSLLGSGELFF	TGTGCCAGCAGCTTACTCGGTTCCGGGGAGCTGTTTTTT
NA	TRBV18	TRBJ2-3	NA	CASSPPSSQGNWADTQYF	TGTGCCAGCTCACCACCGAGTAGTCAGGGAAACTGGGCAGATACGCAGTATTTT
NA	TRBV19	TRBJ2-7	NA	CASSIGQFYEQYF	TGTGCCAGTAGTATCGGGCAGTTCTACGAGCAGTACTTC
NA	TRBV4-1	TRBJ2-7	NA	CASSLDGTPAYEQYF	TGCGCCAGCAGCCTAGACGGGACTCCTGCCTACGAGCAGTACTTC
NA	TRBV2	TRBJ1-3	NA	CASSGDSFSGNTIYF	TGTGCCAGCAGTGGCGACAGTTTCTCTGGAAACACCATATATTTT
NA	TRBV19	TRBJ1-1	NA	CASTTEEDYTEAFF	TGTGCCAGTACCACCGAAGAGGATTACACTGAAGCTTTCTTT
TRBD2	TRBV5-6	TRBJ2-5	NA	CASSLVGSGVYQETQYF	TGTGCCAGCAGCTTGGTGGGTAGCGGGGTCTACCAAGAGACCCAGTACTTC
TRBD1	TRBV5-1	TRBJ1-1	NA	CASSLGTGTEAFF	TGCGCCAGCAGCTTGGGGACAGGCACTGAAGCTTTCTTT
NA	TRBV11-2	TRBJ2-1	once	CASSPANEQFF	TGTGCCAGCAGCCCCGCCAATGAGCAGTTCTTC
NA	TRBV7-3	TRBJ2-2	NA	CASSPGRSTNTGELFF	TGTGCCAGCAGCCCAGGACGGTCCACGAACACCGGGGAGCTGTTTTTT
TRBD1	TRBV5-4	TRBJ2-7	NA	CASSPDREYGEQYF	TGTGCCAGCAGCCCGGACAGGGAGTATGGCGAGCAGTACTTC
TRBD2	TRBV2	TRBJ2-1	once	CASRWAGGSYNEQFF	TGTGCCAGCAGATGGGCGGGAGGGTCCTACAATGAGCAGTTCTTC
TRBD2	TRBV5-1	TRBJ2-3	NA	CASSGGTSGGRGDTQYF	TGCGCCAGCAGCGGGGGGACTAGCGGAGGGAGAGGAGATACGCAGTATTTT
NA	TRBV24-1	TRBJ2-2	NA	CATSNSGVTGELFF	TGTGCCACCAGTAATTCAGGGGTCACCGGGGAGCTGTTTTTT
TRBD1	TRBV5-1	TRBJ1-1	once	CASSGQDSMNTEAFF	TGCGCCAGCTCAGGACAGGACTCTATGAACACTGAAGCTTTCTTT
TRBD2	TRBV3-1/TRBV3-2	TRBJ2-4	NA	CASSQDQPAGVWGVAKNIQYF	TGTGCCAGCAGCCAAGATCAGCCAGCGGGAGTTTGGGGGGTAGCCAAAAACATTCAGTACTTC
TRBD1	TRBV6-6	TRBJ2-4	NA	CASSRDRVDAKNIQYF	TGTGCCAGCAGTCGCGACAGGGTAGATGCCAAAAACATTCAGTACTTC
TRBD1	TRBV4-1	TRBJ1-5	once	CASSQERGLGQPQHF	TGCGCCAGCAGCCAAGAAAGGGGGCTGGGGCAGCCCCAGCATTTT